This T cell receptor (beta chain) was sequenced during a study of blood T cell repertoires in COVID-19. Study details: T cells, B-cell-depleted T cells, or PBMCs supplied cDNA or gDNA.

Original data processing: The authors estimated nucleated cell counts from reference gene primer amplification. Sequenced by immunoSEQ multiplex PCR; TCRdb stores in-frame clones only, minus some. V and J calls and clone size are copied from that table; D and trimming were computed from the DNA. Altogether tens of thousands of clones are present, roughly four fifths being singletons, with the ten largest covering 0.95% to 1.5%. Sample: peripheral blood. The TCR originated in a woman older than 75 with acute or convalescent COVID-19.

Here the CDR3 reads CSAGQQRNEKLFF. The CDR3, as DNA: TGCAGCGCCGGACAGCAAAGGAATGAAAAACTGTTTTTT. The chain couples TRBV29-1 to TRBJ1-4; tentatively, D is TRBD1 (6 bases). This CDR3 has 13 amino acids. Trimming took 7 bases from V and 5 from J, leaving 14 bases between them. CDR1 and CDR2 from the germline V gene are SQVTM and ANQGSEA.